This T cell receptor (beta chain) was observed in a study of CD8 T cells in ankylosing spondylitis. TCR beta libraries were made by quantitative 5'-RACE with molecular barcodes. TCRdb used MiXCR to reprocess the 5' RACE reads, holding one entry per CDR3 protein. Of 230,000 or so distinct CDR3 sequences in the sample, about 24% are singletons; the top ten hold around 0.58%. This clonotype was seen ten or more times. Its antigen is currently unknown. Notes on the study in general: Typical of ankylosing spondylitis blood, it appeared, was a TCR beta motif of roughly eight highly homologous variants.

Trimming left V 0 bases short and J 2 bases short, with 5 bases between. Looked up from germline, CDR1 is ENHRY and CDR2 is SYGVKD. CDR3 length equals 13 residues. The material sequenced was blood, either unsorted or a sorted T cell fraction (not recorded which). The clonotype originates from a male donor with ankylosing spondylitis or in good health (not recorded which). This chain joins TRBV10-3 and TRBJ2-7; D ambiguous. CDR3 loop: CAISESTTYEQYF. CDR3 bases: TGTGCCATCAGTGAGTCAACAACCTACGAGCAGTACTTC.